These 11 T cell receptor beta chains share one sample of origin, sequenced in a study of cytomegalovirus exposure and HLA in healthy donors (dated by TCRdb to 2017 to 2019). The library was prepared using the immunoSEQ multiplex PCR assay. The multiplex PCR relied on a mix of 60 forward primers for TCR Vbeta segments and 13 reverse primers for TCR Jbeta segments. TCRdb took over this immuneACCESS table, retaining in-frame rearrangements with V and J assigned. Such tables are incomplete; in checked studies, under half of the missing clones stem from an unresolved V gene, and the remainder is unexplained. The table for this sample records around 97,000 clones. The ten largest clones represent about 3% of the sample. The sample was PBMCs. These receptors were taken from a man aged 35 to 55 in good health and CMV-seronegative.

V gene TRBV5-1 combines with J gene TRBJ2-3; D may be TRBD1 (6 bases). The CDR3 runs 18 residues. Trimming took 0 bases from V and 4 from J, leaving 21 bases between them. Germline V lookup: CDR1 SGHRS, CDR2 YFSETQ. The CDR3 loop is CASSLVGLGHGAPDTQYF. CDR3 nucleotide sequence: TGCGCCAGCAGCTTGGTGGGTCTGGGACACGGGGCCCCAGATACGCAGTATTTT.

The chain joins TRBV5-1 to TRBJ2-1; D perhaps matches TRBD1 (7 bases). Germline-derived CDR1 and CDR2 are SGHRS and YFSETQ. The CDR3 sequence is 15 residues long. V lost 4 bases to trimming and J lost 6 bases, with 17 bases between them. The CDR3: CASSVGTVGGNEQFF. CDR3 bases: TGCGCCAGCAGCGTCGGGACAGTCGGGGGCAATGAGCAGTTCTTC.

CDR3 loop: CASSQEGARGQAFF. The CDR3 DNA sequence: TGTGCCAGCAGCCAAGAAGGGGCTAGGGGGCAGGCTTTCTTT. The rearrangement joins TRBV4-2 to TRBJ1-1; 7 positions agree with TRBD1. The CDR3 loop spans 14 amino acids. V shed 0 bases, J shed 11 bases, and the junction held 9 bases outside the gene matches. Germline CDR1 reads LGHNA; CDR2 reads YNFKEQ.

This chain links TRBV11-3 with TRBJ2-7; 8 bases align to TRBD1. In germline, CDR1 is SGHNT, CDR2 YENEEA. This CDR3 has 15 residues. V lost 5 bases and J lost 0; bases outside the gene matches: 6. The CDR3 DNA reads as TGTGCCAGCAGCCCAGGGACAGGCTTCTCCTACGAGCAGTACTTC. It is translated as CASSPGTGFSYEQYF.

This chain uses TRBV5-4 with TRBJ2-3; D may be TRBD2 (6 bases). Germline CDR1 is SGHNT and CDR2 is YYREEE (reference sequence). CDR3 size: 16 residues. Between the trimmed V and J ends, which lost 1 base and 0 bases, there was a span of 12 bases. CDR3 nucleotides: TGTGCCAGCAGCTTGAGAAGGCGGGAAAGCACAGATACGCAGTATTTT. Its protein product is CASSLRRRESTDTQYF. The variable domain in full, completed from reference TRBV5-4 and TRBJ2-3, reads ETGVTQSPTHLIKTRGQQVTLRCSSQSGHNTVSWYQQALGQGPQFIFQYYREEENGRGNFPPRFSGLQFPNYSSELNVNALELDDSALYLCASSLRRRESTDTQYFGPGTRLTVL.

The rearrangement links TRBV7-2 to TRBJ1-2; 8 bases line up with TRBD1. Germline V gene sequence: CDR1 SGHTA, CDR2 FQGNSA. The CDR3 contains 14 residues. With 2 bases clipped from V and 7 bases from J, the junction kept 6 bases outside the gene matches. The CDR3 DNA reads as TGTGCCAGCAGCTTATTTGCAGGGGGCTCTGGCTACACCTTC. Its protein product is CASSLFAGGSGYTF.

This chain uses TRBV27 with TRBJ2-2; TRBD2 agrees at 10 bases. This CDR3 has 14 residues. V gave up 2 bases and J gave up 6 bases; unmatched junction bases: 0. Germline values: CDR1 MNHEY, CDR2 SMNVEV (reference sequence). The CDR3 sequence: CASSLGLAAGELFF. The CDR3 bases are TGTGCCAGCAGTTTAGGACTAGCGGCCGGGGAGCTGTTTTTT.

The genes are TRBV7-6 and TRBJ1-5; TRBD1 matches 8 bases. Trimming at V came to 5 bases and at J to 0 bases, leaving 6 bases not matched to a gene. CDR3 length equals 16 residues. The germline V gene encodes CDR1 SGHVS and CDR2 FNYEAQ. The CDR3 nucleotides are TGTGCCAGCAGCCCGGGACAGGCTCTTAGCAATCAGCCCCAGCATTTT. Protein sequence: CASSPGQALSNQPQHF.

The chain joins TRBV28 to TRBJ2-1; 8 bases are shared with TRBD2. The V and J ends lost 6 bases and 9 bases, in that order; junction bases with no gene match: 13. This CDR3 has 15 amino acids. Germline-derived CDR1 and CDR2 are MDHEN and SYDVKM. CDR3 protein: CASRALAGVLVEQFF. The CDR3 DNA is TGTGCCAGCAGGGCTCTAGCGGGCGTCTTGGTTGAGCAGTTCTTC.

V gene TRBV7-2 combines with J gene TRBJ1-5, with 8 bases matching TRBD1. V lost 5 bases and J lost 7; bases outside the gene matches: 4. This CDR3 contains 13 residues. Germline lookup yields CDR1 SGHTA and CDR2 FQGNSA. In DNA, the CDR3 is TGTGCCAGCAGCCCACAGGGGGGACAGCCCCAGCATTTT. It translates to CASSPQGGQPQHF.

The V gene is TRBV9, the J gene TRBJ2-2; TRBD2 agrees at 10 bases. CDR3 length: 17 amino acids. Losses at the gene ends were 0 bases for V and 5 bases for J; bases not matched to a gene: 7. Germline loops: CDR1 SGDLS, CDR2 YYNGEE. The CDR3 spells CASSVGASGGSTGELFF. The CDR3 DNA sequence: TGTGCCAGCAGCGTAGGGGCTAGCGGGGGAAGTACCGGGGAGCTGTTTTTT. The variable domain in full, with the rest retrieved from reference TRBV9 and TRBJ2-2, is DSGVTQTPKHLITATGQRVTLRCSPRSGDLSVYWYQQSLDQGLQFLIQYYNGEERAKGNILERFSAQQFPDLHSELNLSSLELGDSALYFCASSVGASGGSTGELFFGEGSRLTVL.